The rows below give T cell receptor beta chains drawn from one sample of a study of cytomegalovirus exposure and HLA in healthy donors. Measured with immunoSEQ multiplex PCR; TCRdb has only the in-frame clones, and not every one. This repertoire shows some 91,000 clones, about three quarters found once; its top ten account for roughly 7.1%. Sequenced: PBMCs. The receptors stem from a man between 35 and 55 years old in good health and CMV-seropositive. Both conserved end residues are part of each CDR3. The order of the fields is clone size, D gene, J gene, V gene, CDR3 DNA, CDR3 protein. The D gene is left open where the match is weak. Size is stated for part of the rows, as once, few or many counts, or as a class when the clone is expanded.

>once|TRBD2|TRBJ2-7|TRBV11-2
TGTGCCAGCAGCTTAGAAGGGACTAGATCCTACGAGCAGTACTTC
CASSLEGTRSYEQYF
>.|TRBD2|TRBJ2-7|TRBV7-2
TGTGCCAGCAGCTTCGGACTAGCCTACGAGCAGTACTTC
CASSFGLAYEQYF
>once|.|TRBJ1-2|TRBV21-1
TGTGCTCAAAGCGGACCGCGCCCCACAGGGAGTGAAAACTACACCTTC
CAQSGPRPTGSENYTF
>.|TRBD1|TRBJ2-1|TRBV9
TGTGCCAGCAGCGTATGGGACAGCCCAGGTGAGCAGTTCTTC
CASSVWDSPGEQFF
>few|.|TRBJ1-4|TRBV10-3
TGTGCCATCAGTGAGTCGAGGGTTGGCGAAAAACTGTTTTTT
CAISESRVGEKLFF
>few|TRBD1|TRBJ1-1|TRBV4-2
TGTGCCAGCAGCAGGACAGGGTCCACTGAAGCTTTCTTT
CASSRTGSTEAFF
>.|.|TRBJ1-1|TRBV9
TGTGCCAGCAGCGTAGGCCCAGGGGAGGGATCGGAAGCTTTCTTT
CASSVGPGEGSEAFF
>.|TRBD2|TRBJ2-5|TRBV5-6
TGTGCCAGCAGCTTCGCGGGGGGAGAGACCCAGTACTTC
CASSFAGGETQYF
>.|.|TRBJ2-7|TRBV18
TGTGCCAGCTCACCACTGCGAGGGGGAGAGCAGTACTTC
CASSPLRGGEQYF
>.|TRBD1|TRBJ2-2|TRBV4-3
TGCGCCAGCAGCCAAGATACAGGGGCCGGGGAGCTGTTTTTT
CASSQDTGAGELFF
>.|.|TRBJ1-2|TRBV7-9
TGTGCCAGCAGCTTAGGGGAGGGGCCTAACTATGGCTACACCTTC
CASSLGEGPNYGYTF
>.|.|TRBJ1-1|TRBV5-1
TGCGCCAGCAGCGTCGCCGGAGGGGACACTGAAGCTTTCTTT
CASSVAGGDTEAFF
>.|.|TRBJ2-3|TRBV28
TGTGCCAGCACCAACGGACTGAGAGGGAGTCCGGATACGCAGTATTTT
CASTNGLRGSPDTQYF
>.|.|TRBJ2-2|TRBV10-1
TGCGCCAGCAGTGAAGGTCCGGGGAAGAACACCGGGGAGCTGTTTTTT
CASSEGPGKNTGELFF
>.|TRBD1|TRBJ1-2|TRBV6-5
TGTGCCAGCAGTTACTCGACAGGGACGAGCTATGGCTACACCTTC
CASSYSTGTSYGYTF
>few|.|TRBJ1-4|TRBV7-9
TGTGCCAGCAGCTCGGAGCACGGCAGAGACGCAACTAATGAAAAACTGTTTTTT
CASSSEHGRDATNEKLFF
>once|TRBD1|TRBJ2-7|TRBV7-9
TGTGCCAGCAGTTTCGGACAGGGACCCTACGAGCAGTACTTC
CASSFGQGPYEQYF
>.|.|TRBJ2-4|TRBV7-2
TGTGCCAGCAGCCAAGGGGTTCGGAACATTCAGTACTTC
CASSQGVRNIQYF
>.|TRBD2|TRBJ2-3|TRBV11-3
TGTGCCAGCAGCTTTGACGGGAGGCCCACAGATACGCAGTATTTT
CASSFDGRPTDTQYF
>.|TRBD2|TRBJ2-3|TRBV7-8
TGTGCCAGCAGCCCCCCTGGACTAGCGGGGGGGACAGATACGCAGTATTTT
CASSPPGLAGGTDTQYF
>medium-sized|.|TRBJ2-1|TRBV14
TGTGCCAGCAGCCAAGGGGTGATGGGCGAGCAGTTCTTC
CASSQGVMGEQFF
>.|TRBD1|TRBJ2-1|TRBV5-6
TGTGCCAGCAGAGCGCCCGGGACAGGCGGCTACAATGAGCAGTTCTTC
CASRAPGTGGYNEQFF
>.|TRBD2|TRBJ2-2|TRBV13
TGTGCCAGCAGCCTAACCGGGACTAGAATCGCCGGGGAGCTGTTTTTT
CASSLTGTRIAGELFF
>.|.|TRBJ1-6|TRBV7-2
TGTGCCAGCAGCCTGAGTCCGAGGGTTAATTCACCCCTCCACTTT
CASSLSPRVNSPLHF
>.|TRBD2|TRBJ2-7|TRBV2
TGTGCCAGCAGGCAAGCGGGAGGGGCCTACGAGCAGTACTTC
CASRQAGGAYEQYF
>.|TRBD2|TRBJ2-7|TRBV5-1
TGCGCCAGCAGCACCGACCCGGGTAGCGGGGGGTCGAGCTCCTACGAGCAGTACTTC
CASSTDPGSGGSSSYEQYF
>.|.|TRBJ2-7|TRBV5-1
TGCGCCTCCAGCCAAGGGCCTGACAGCGTCTCCTACGAGCAGTACTTC
CASSQGPDSVSYEQYF